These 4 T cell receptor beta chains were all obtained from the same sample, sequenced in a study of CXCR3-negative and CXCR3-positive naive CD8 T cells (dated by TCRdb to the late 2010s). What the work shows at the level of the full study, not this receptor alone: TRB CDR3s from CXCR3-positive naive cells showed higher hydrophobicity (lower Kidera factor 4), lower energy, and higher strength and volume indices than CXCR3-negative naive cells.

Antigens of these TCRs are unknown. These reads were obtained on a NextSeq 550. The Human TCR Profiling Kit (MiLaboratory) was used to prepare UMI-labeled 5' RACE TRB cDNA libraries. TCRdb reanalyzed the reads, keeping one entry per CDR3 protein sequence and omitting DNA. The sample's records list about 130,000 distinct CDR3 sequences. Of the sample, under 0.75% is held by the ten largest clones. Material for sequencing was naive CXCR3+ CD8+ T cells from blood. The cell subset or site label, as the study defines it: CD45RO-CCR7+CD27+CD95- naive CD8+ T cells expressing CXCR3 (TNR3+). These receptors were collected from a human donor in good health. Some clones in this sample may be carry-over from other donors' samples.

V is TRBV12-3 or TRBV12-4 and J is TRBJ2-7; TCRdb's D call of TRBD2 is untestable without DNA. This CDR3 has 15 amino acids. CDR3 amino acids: CASSSGLAETYEQYF.

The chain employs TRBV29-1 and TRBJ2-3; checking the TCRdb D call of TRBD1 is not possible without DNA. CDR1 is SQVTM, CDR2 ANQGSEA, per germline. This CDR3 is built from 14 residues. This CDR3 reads CSVGGLSTGDTQYF.

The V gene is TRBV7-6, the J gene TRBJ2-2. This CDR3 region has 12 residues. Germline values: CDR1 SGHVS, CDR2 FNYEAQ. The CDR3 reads CAGSGNTGELFF.

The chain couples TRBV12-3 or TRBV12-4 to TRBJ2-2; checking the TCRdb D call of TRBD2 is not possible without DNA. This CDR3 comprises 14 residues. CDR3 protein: CASSSGRVPGELFF.